The clone carrying this T cell receptor beta chain was detected ten times or more. Its cognate antigen is unknown. These data are taken from a study of regulatory T cells in long-lasting Graves disease. Regarding the study as a whole: A greater number of public clonotypes (more than 2,500) was shared by persistent patients than by new patients (over 900). Persistent disease preferred TRBV28, TRBJ1-2 and TRBJ2-5.

Through Arm-PCR of CDR3 regions and iRepertoire HTBI primers, TCR beta libraries were built. Original processing notes: About 60 TRBV and about 14 TRBJ segments were identified across samples. TCRdb used MiXCR to reprocess the multiplex PCR reads, holding one entry per CDR3 protein. The V and J calls and clone size are TCRdb's, not the authors'. The sample lists around 510,000 distinct CDR3 sequences, less than 25% occurring once. V gave up 0 bases and J gave up 4 bases, with 18 bases separating them. Looked up from germline, CDR1 is ENHRY and CDR2 is SYGVKD. This CDR3 contains 17 residues. Time point meaning: persistent/refractory GD, antithyroid drugs over 5 years with positive TRAb. Isolated PBMC RNA provided the starting material for the TCR library.

This material consisted of peripheral blood mononuclear cells (PBMCs), taken when the disease was refractory, from a patient treated with antithyroid drugs. The source of this sequence is a female donor with Graves disease. The chain combines TRBV10-3 with TRBJ1-1; D might be TRBD1 (5 bases). CDR3 amino acids: CAISESGFRGGLTEAFF. In DNA form, the CDR3 reads TGTGCCATCAGTGAGTCGGGATTCCGGGGCGGGCTCACTGAAGCTTTCTTT.